This TCR beta chain was documented in a study of cytomegalovirus exposure and HLA in healthy donors. TCRdb's table, derived via immunoSEQ multiplex PCR, lists solely in-frame clones and lacks some. The sample holds approximately 300,000 clones, around 87% seen once. V shed 6 bases and J 3 bases; nucleotides not matched to a gene: 4. CDR1 is MNHEY, CDR2 SMNVEV, per germline (reference sequence). The CDR3 totals 14 residues. This chain uses TRBV27 with TRBJ2-1, with 8 bases matching TRBD1. The clonotype was recovered from a young woman in good health and CMV-seropositive. Sequenced material: PBMCs. This CDR3 is CASSNRGYYNEQFF. In DNA form, the CDR3 reads TGTGCCAGCAGCAACAGGGGGTACTACAATGAGCAGTTCTTC.